This T cell receptor (beta chain) was sequenced during a study of control samples from healthy donors and cancer patients. Sequenced by immunoSEQ multiplex PCR; TCRdb stores in-frame clones only, minus some. Of 85,000 to 90,000 clones in the sample, about 89% are singletons; the top ten hold around 20%. Trimming at V came to 9 bases and at J to 8 bases, leaving 9 bases not matched to a gene. Germline CDR1 KGHDR, CDR2 SFDVKD. This CDR3 is 14 amino acids long. Sequenced sample: blood. The J gene is TRBJ2-2, the V gene TRBV24-1, with 9 bases matching TRBD1. The sequence was collected from a man aged 30 to 45 in good health. CDR3 nucleotides: TGTGCCACCCGACAGGGGGACTCCAAGGGGGAGCTGTTTTTT. Its protein is CATRQGDSKGELFF.